The source of this T cell receptor (beta chain) is a study of cytomegalovirus exposure and HLA in healthy donors. Study summary: Genetic ancestry analysis placed approximately 78% of the roughly 400 donors that were genotyped in the Caucasian-associated cluster. Study-level findings and limits: Follow-up analysis later connected one missense variant in DCLRE1C with trimming of TCR beta V- and J-genes.

The PCR used 60 Vbeta and 13 Jbeta primers. Some clones are missing from TCRdb's copy, which holds only in-frame ones; the method was immunoSEQ multiplex PCR. The data hold roughly 140,000 clones, with about 80% observed a single time. Notes on this clone: Its matching antigen is unknown.

V lost 2 bases and J 4 bases, leaving 14 bases between the germline ends. The germline V gene encodes CDR1 SQVTM and CDR2 ANQGSEA. This CDR3 has 14 amino acids. The material sequenced was PBMCs. V is TRBV29-1 and J is TRBJ1-2, with D maybe TRBD1 (5 bases). The TCR was taken from a male donor in good health and CMV-seronegative. In DNA form, the CDR3 reads TGCAGCGTTGAAAAGGGAAGGGGACTCTATGGCTACACCTTC. Translating it yields CSVEKGRGLYGYTF.